The rows below give T cell receptor beta chains drawn from one sample of a study of early T cells in non-severe SARS-CoV-2 infection. TCRdb reanalysed the 5' RACE reads using MiXCR and keeps one entry per CDR3 protein. The sample has tens of thousands of distinct CDR3 sequences, roughly 6.6% seen once; the top ten hold approximately 4.5%. Sequencing was done on a sample of whole blood. The receptors were gathered from an adult who was a healthcare worker with PCR-confirmed SARS-CoV-2 infection or an uninfected control (not recorded which). CDR3s include the opening cysteine and the closing phenylalanine or tryptophan. A D gene is named only where the DNA matches it firmly. Clone size is given for some rows only: seen once, a few or many times, or a class if the clone is expanded.

j_call clone_size cdr3_length d_call v_call cdr3_aa cdr3_nt
TRBJ2-1 NA 12 NA TRBV7-2 CASSLKGREQFF TGTGCCAGCAGCTTAAAGGGACGGGAACAGTTCTTC
TRBJ2-7 many 13 TRBD1 TRBV9 CASSPEGAHEQYF TGTGCCAGCAGCCCCGAGGGGGCCCACGAGCAGTACTTC
TRBJ2-1 many 14 NA TRBV11-2 CASSSMDGFNEQFF TGTGCCAGCAGCTCTATGGACGGATTCAATGAGCAGTTCTTC
TRBJ1-4 many 16 NA TRBV20-1 CSAQAVSPPVNEKLFF TGCAGTGCCCAGGCGGTCTCCCCTCCCGTTAATGAAAAACTGTTTTTT
TRBJ2-2 NA 15 TRBD1 TRBV2 CASGTGDGWTGELFF TGTGCCAGCGGGACAGGGGACGGATGGACCGGGGAGCTGTTTTTT
TRBJ2-4 many 19 TRBD2 TRBV20-1 CSARDPASGGLLAKNIQYF TGCAGTGCTAGAGATCCGGCTAGCGGGGGACTCTTAGCCAAAAACATTCAGTACTTC
TRBJ2-7 many 16 TRBD1 TRBV29-1 CSVEEFGQGNSYEQYF TGCAGCGTTGAAGAATTCGGACAGGGCAACTCCTACGAGCAGTACTTC
TRBJ2-3 once 14 TRBD1 TRBV20-1 CSARVDREADTQYF TGCAGTGCTAGAGTGGACAGGGAGGCAGATACGCAGTATTTT
TRBJ1-2 NA 14 NA TRBV18 CASSPQQGYYGYTF TGTGCCAGCTCACCCCAGCAGGGATACTATGGCTACACCTTC
TRBJ2-1 few 16 NA TRBV7-9 CASSSPPLEGGNEQFF TGTGCCAGCAGCTCCCCACCCCTGGAGGGGGGTAATGAGCAGTTCTTC
TRBJ2-1 few 16 TRBD2 TRBV20-1 CSASPLLAGVFNEQFF TGCAGTGCTAGTCCCCTACTAGCGGGGGTATTCAATGAGCAGTTCTTC
TRBJ2-5 many 15 NA TRBV7-6 CASSLAAGPAETQYF TGTGCCAGCAGCTTAGCAGCCGGTCCAGCGGAGACCCAGTACTTC
TRBJ2-3 few 12 NA TRBV5-5 CASSRRDDTQYF TGTGCCAGCAGCCGCCGGGATGATACGCAGTATTTT
TRBJ2-3 many 15 NA TRBV24-1 CATSDGLASTDTQYF TGTGCCACCAGTGATGGGCTAGCATCTACAGATACGCAGTATTTT
TRBJ2-7 few 13 NA TRBV3-1 CASSQWREYEQYF TGTGCCAGCAGCCAATGGAGAGAGTACGAGCAGTACTTC
TRBJ2-2 many 15 TRBD1 TRBV5-6 CASSFRDRSTGELFF TGTGCCAGCAGCTTCAGGGACAGGAGCACCGGGGAGCTGTTTTTT
TRBJ2-1 many 13 NA TRBV2 CASSVVWHNEQFF TGTGCCAGCAGTGTAGTATGGCACAATGAGCAGTTCTTC
TRBJ2-6 few 16 NA TRBV24-1 CATGRQGASGANVLTF TGTGCCACCGGACGTCAGGGAGCCTCTGGGGCCAACGTCCTGACTTTC
TRBJ1-6 few 16 NA TRBV3-1 CASSSQAGLYNSPLHF TGTGCCAGCAGCTCACAAGCGGGACTCTATAATTCACCCCTCCACTTT
TRBJ1-6 NA 15 NA TRBV6-2/TRBV6-3 CASSPSGTPSSPLHF TGTGCCAGCAGTCCCTCCGGGACGCCTAGTTCACCCCTCCACTTT
TRBJ2-1 many 16 NA TRBV20-1 CSARGPGSHSYNEQFF TGCAGTGCTAGAGGTCCCGGGAGCCACTCCTACAATGAGCAGTTCTTC
TRBJ2-5 many 14 NA TRBV5-6 CASSLRLGLETQYF TGTGCCAGCAGCTTGAGGTTGGGACTAGAGACCCAGTACTTC
TRBJ2-1 few 15 TRBD1 TRBV7-2 CASRFDRGWYNEQFF TGTGCCAGCAGATTCGACAGGGGTTGGTACAATGAGCAGTTCTTC
TRBJ2-3 NA 18 NA TRBV11-2 CASSLDLGGRGGTDTQYF TGTGCCAGCAGCTTAGATCTTGGAGGCAGGGGAGGCACAGATACGCAGTATTTT
TRBJ2-7 NA 14 NA TRBV11-2 CASSPRAAHYEQYF TGTGCCAGCAGCCCGAGGGCCGCACACTACGAGCAGTACTTC
TRBJ2-3 NA 15 NA TRBV4-1 CASSPQYRSTDTQYF TGCGCCAGCAGCCCCCAGTACCGGAGCACAGATACGCAGTATTTT
TRBJ2-7 few 15 NA TRBV11-2 CASSLEAAPTYEQYF TGTGCCAGCAGCTTAGAGGCAGCCCCAACCTACGAGCAGTACTTC
TRBJ2-7 many 13 NA TRBV7-2 CASSPGVTYEQYF TGTGCCAGCAGCCCCGGGGTTACCTACGAGCAGTACTTC
TRBJ2-3 many 16 NA TRBV11-2 CASSPLGGNVPDTQYF TGTGCCAGCAGCCCCCTTGGGGGGAATGTCCCAGATACGCAGTATTTT
TRBJ1-5 many 13 NA TRBV10-1 CASSDTGSQPQHF TGCGCCAGCAGTGATACAGGGTCACAGCCCCAGCATTTT
TRBJ1-1 medium-sized 13 NA TRBV27 CASSLAVTTEAFF TGTGCCAGCAGTTTGGCAGTGACCACTGAAGCTTTCTTT
TRBJ2-7 NA 14 NA TRBV10-3 CAISELVLLGEQYF TGTGCCATCAGTGAGTTGGTACTCCTGGGGGAGCAGTACTTC
TRBJ2-7 many 14 NA TRBV27 CASSFLRTPYEQYF TGTGCCAGCAGTTTCCTGCGGACACCTTACGAGCAGTACTTC
TRBJ2-5 NA 16 NA TRBV11-2 CANSPGRKTGGETQYF TGTGCCAACAGCCCCGGACGGAAGACGGGCGGGGAGACCCAGTACTTC
TRBJ1-2 NA 13 TRBD1 TRBV5-1 CASSRDRAYGYTF TGCGCCAGCAGCCGGGACAGAGCCTATGGCTACACCTTC
TRBJ2-1 many 15 TRBD2 TRBV12-3/TRBV12-4 CASSLASSGNNEQFF TGTGCCAGCAGTTTAGCGTCTAGCGGAAACAATGAGCAGTTCTTC
TRBJ1-1 NA 14 NA TRBV9 CASSVGAMNTEAFF TGTGCCAGCAGCGTAGGAGCGATGAACACTGAAGCTTTCTTT
TRBJ1-5 few 15 NA TRBV5-1 CASSLGPGINQPQHF TGCGCCAGCAGCTTGGGGCCAGGGATCAATCAGCCCCAGCATTTT
TRBJ2-5 many 15 TRBD2 TRBV5-1 CASSVGLGGQETQYF TGCGCCAGCAGCGTGGGACTAGGGGGCCAAGAGACCCAGTACTTC
TRBJ1-1 few 14 NA TRBV12-3/TRBV12-4 CASNRGVGGPEAFF TGTGCCAGCAACCGAGGAGTCGGGGGGCCTGAAGCTTTCTTT
TRBJ2-1 many 15 NA TRBV7-2 CASSPRLHSYNEQFF TGTGCCAGCAGTCCCCGGCTCCACTCCTACAATGAGCAGTTCTTC
TRBJ1-6 NA 12 NA TRBV25-1 CASSDWGSPLHF TGTGCCAGCAGCGACTGGGGTTCACCCCTCCACTTT
TRBJ1-2 many 14 NA TRBV5-1 CASSLAQGGYGYTF TGCGCCAGCAGCTTGGCACAGGGAGGCTATGGCTACACCTTC
TRBJ2-2 NA 16 TRBD1 TRBV14 CASSQFGQVYTGELFF TGTGCCAGCAGCCAATTCGGACAGGTTTACACCGGGGAGCTGTTTTTT
TRBJ1-1 NA 11 TRBD1 TRBV10-2 CASRTGTEAFF TGCGCCAGCAGGACAGGGACTGAAGCTTTCTTT
TRBJ2-3 many 15 NA TRBV11-2 CASSLTPRRTDTQYF TGTGCCAGCAGCTTAACGCCCCGACGCACAGATACGCAGTATTTT
TRBJ1-3 few 16 TRBD1 TRBV10-2 CASSEPGTASGNTIYF TGCGCCAGCAGTGAACCCGGGACAGCCTCTGGAAACACCATATATTTT
TRBJ2-3 NA 14 NA TRBV5-1 CATSGRKSTDTQYF TGCGCCACCTCGGGACGGAAAAGCACAGATACGCAGTATTTT
TRBJ1-6 many 16 NA TRBV12-3/TRBV12-4 CASSLEGLGGNSPLHF TGTGCCAGCAGTTTAGAAGGGCTGGGGGGAAATTCACCCCTCCACTTT
TRBJ2-3 medium-sized 15 TRBD2 TRBV11-2 CASSSLAGGRDTQYF TGTGCCAGCAGCTCACTAGCGGGGGGGAGAGATACGCAGTATTTT
TRBJ2-3 many 15 TRBD2 TRBV29-1 CSVGKRGGPADTQYF TGCAGCGTTGGGAAGCGGGGGGGCCCCGCAGATACGCAGTATTTT
TRBJ1-5 few 17 TRBD1 TRBV5-1 CASNPTGGHRGNQPQHF TGCGCCAGCAATCCCACAGGGGGCCACCGGGGCAATCAGCCCCAGCATTTT
TRBJ1-2 many 14 TRBD1 TRBV10-3 CAISGTGGNYGYTF TGTGCCATCTCCGGGACAGGGGGCAACTATGGCTACACCTTC
TRBJ1-5 NA 14 NA TRBV5-1 CASSLGTGSRAQHF TGCGCCAGCAGCTTAGGGACGGGTTCTAGGGCCCAGCATTTT
TRBJ2-3 many 13 NA TRBV6-6 CASSSGFTDTQYF TGTGCCAGCTCCTCGGGGTTCACAGATACGCAGTATTTT